These 24 T cell receptor beta chains share one sample of origin, sequenced in a study of CD8 T cells in Susac syndrome. About 0.45 to 1 ug RNA was reverse transcribed with random hexamers. TCRdb analysed the immunoSEQ multiplex PCR reads with MiXCR anew, one entry per CDR3 protein. Altogether 400,000 to 550,000 distinct CDR3 sequences are present, approximately 85% being singletons, with the ten largest covering 0.09% to 0.15%. Sequenced input: CD8+ T cells from PBMCs. The receptor set was obtained from a human donor with multiple sclerosis.

The chain uses TRBV9 and TRBJ2-7; 10 bases match TRBD2. The germline V gene has CDR1 SGDLS and CDR2 YYNGEE. V lost 3 bases, J lost 3 bases, and 3 bases stayed unmatched. CDR3 length: 14 amino acids. The CDR3 coding sequence is TGTGCCAGCAGCGACGGACTAGCGGACTACGAGCAGTACTTC. Translated, it gives CASSDGLADYEQYF.

The CDR3: CASSKTSGANVLTF. CDR3 in DNA: TGTGCCAGCTCAAAGACCTCTGGGGCCAACGTCCTGACTTTC. J is TRBJ2-6 and V is TRBV7-9, with D unresolved. This CDR3 region has 14 residues. V lost 8 bases and J 0 bases, leaving 8 bases between the germline ends. CDR1 and CDR2 (germline): SEHNR, FQNEAQ (reference sequence).

The J gene is TRBJ1-1, the V gene TRBV27; 8 nucleotides align to TRBD1. The CDR3 length is 13 residues. The V gene end was trimmed by 8 bases and the J gene end by 5 bases; junction bases not matched to a gene: 7. Germline CDR1 is MNHEY and CDR2 is SMNVEV (reference sequence). CDR3 nucleotides: TGTGCCAGCTATTCAGGGGGCAGGACTGAAGCTTTCTTT. Encoded protein: CASYSGGRTEAFF.

The chain's CDR3 is CASSFGAADTQYF. The CDR3, as DNA: TGTGCCAGCAGTTTTGGGGCAGCAGATACGCAGTATTTT. The genes are TRBV12-3 or TRBV12-4 and TRBJ2-3; maybe TRBD1 (5 bases). The CDR3 is 13 amino acids. V was shortened by 3 bases and J by 4 bases, with 8 bases between the two germline ends.

Here the CDR3 reads CSAMSMMLSGSYEQYF. The CDR3 DNA follows: TGCAGTGCGATGTCGATGATGTTGTCGGGCTCCTACGAGCAGTACTTC. The chain couples TRBV20-1 to TRBJ2-7; D not resolved. V dropped 6 bases and J dropped 0 bases, with 21 bases sitting between them. Germline V gene sequence: CDR1 DFQATT, CDR2 SNEGSKA (reference sequence). This CDR3 contains 16 residues.

The chain links TRBV28 to TRBJ1-4, with 7 positions matching TRBD1. The trim removed 2 bases at V and 7 bases at J, leaving 7 bases unmatched. Per germline, CDR1 MDHEN and CDR2 SYDVKM. This CDR3 region has 15 residues. Written as DNA, the CDR3 is TGTGCCAGCAGTTTAGATGACAGGGTCGGTGAAAAACTGTTTTTT. Protein product: CASSLDDRVGEKLFF.

The V call is TRBV7-9, the J call TRBJ2-5, with 7 bases matching TRBD2. CDR1 and CDR2 from the germline V gene are SEHNR and FQNEAQ (reference sequence). After removal of 10 bases from V and 5 bases from J, the junction contained 19 bases not matched to a gene. The CDR3 consists of 16 residues. For the CDR3, the DNA is TGTGCCACCCTACCCTCAGCGGGGCCACCAGGGGAGACCCAGTACTTC. Translation: CATLPSAGPPGETQYF.

In this sample, this clonotype turned up a few times. This chain uses TRBV11-1 with TRBJ2-5, with 12 bases identical to TRBD2. V lost 8 bases and J lost 2; bases outside the gene matches: 18. CDR1 and CDR2 (germline): SGHAT, FQDESV (reference sequence). The CDR3 consists of 19 residues. The CDR3 loop reads CASSFETSGGFMGQETQYF. The CDR3 DNA sequence: TGTGCCAGCTCCTTCGAGACTAGCGGGGGATTTATGGGACAAGAGACCCAGTACTTC.

The chain employs TRBV27 and TRBJ2-7; the D is unclear. This CDR3 has 16 amino acids. Trimming stripped 4 bases from V and 0 bases from J, with 16 bases between. Germline V gives CDR1 MNHEY, CDR2 SMNVEV (reference sequence). For the CDR3, the DNA is TGTGCCAGCAGTTCAGAATATTGGTCCAGCTCCTACGAGCAGTACTTC. Its protein product is CASSSEYWSSSYEQYF.

V and J are TRBV28 and TRBJ1-4; D is perhaps TRBD1 (6 bases). In germline, CDR1 is MDHEN, CDR2 SYDVKM. The CDR3 has 20 residues. V lost 4 bases to trimming and J lost 0 bases, with 24 bases between them. The CDR3 bases are TGTGCCAGCAGTTATTCCACCCAGGGGCCCCAGTTTGCAACTAATGAAAAACTGTTTTTT. Protein product: CASSYSTQGPQFATNEKLFF.

The chain has TRBV29-1 and TRBJ2-7, with TRBD2 matching over 9 bases. V lost 1 base and J lost 1; bases outside the gene matches: 5. The CDR3 is 15 residues long. CDR1 and CDR2 (germline): SQVTM, ANQGSEA. CDR3 bases: TGCAGCGTTGAAGCTAGCGGGAAAGGATCCTACGAGCAGTACTTC. This sequence encodes CSVEASGKGSYEQYF.

The sample holds a few counts of this clonotype. This chain links TRBV30 with TRBJ2-1; tentatively, D is TRBD1 (6 bases). The CDR3 has 14 residues. Per germline, CDR1 GTSNPN and CDR2 SVGIG (reference sequence). V dropped 0 bases and J dropped 2 bases, with 8 bases sitting between them. The CDR3 reads CAWSVTGPYNEQFF. CDR3 coding DNA: TGTGCCTGGAGTGTTACAGGGCCCTACAATGAGCAGTTCTTC.

The V call is TRBV7-8, the J call TRBJ2-1, with D unresolved. V gave up 3 bases and J gave up 8 bases, with 8 bases separating them. Germline V CDR1 and CDR2: SGHVS, FQNEAQ. CDR3 length: 12 amino acids. The CDR3 DNA is TGTGCCAGCAGCTTTACTCGGGATGAGCAGTTCTTC. This encodes CASSFTRDEQFF.

CDR3 sequence: CASSEGLAGGEQFF. DNA of the CDR3: TGTGCCAGCAGTGAAGGACTAGCGGGAGGGGAGCAGTTCTTC. The chain links TRBV25-1 to TRBJ2-1; 15 nucleotides line up with TRBD2. The CDR3 is 14 amino acids. With 2 bases clipped from V and 10 bases from J, the junction kept 0 bases outside the gene matches. Germline assignment: CDR1 MGHDK and CDR2 SYGVNS.

This clonotype was seen only a few times. The V call is TRBV27, the J call TRBJ1-1; the D gene is possibly TRBD1 (6 bases). Germline V gives CDR1 MNHEY, CDR2 SMNVEV (reference sequence). Trimming took 0 bases from V and 4 from J, leaving 9 bases between them. The CDR3 extends over 14 amino acids. CDR3 nucleotides: TGTGCCAGCAGTTTATCGGGGGGCGTCACTGAAGCTTTCTTT. Its translation: CASSLSGGVTEAFF.

V usage is TRBV4-1 and J usage is TRBJ1-4, with no clear D. The CDR3 sequence is 17 residues long. Germline V gives CDR1 MGHRA, CDR2 YSYEKL. Trimming pared 1 base from V and 0 bases from J, leaving 12 bases between. Here the CDR3 reads CASSQVMVASTNEKLFF. The CDR3 coding sequence is TGCGCCAGCAGCCAAGTGATGGTTGCGTCAACTAATGAAAAACTGTTTTTT.

The gene calls are TRBV14 and TRBJ2-2, with 8 bases identical to TRBD1. Germline CDR1 SGHDN, CDR2 FVKESK. The CDR3 contains 18 residues. V lost 0 bases and J lost 3; bases outside the gene matches: 9. The DNA of the CDR3 is TGTGCCAGCAGCCAAGATGGCCTGGACAGGGAGGACACCGGGGAGCTGTTTTTT. Translation gives CASSQDGLDREDTGELFF.

This rearrangement joins TRBV30 to TRBJ1-1; no reliable D call. Trimming shortened V by 5 bases and J by 1 base, and 17 bases separated the two germline ends. CDR1 GTSNPN and CDR2 SVGIG come from the germline V gene (reference sequence). This CDR3 has 15 residues. CDR3 residues: CAWHGEAWGNTEAFF. In DNA form, the CDR3 reads TGTGCCTGGCACGGGGAGGCCTGGGGGAACACTGAAGCTTTCTTT.

V gene TRBV27 combines with J gene TRBJ2-1; 14 bases are a match to TRBD2. Germline assignment: CDR1 MNHEY and CDR2 SMNVEV (reference sequence). Unmatched junction bases numbered 11, after V lost 5 bases and J lost 5 bases. The CDR3 covers 18 residues. The CDR3 DNA sequence: TGTGCCAGCAGTATACTCGGGACTAGCGGGAGACTCCACAATGAGCAGTTCTTC. Translation gives CASSILGTSGRLHNEQFF.

CDR3 in DNA: TGCGCCAGCAGCCCCAGCGGGGGACTGGGGGGGGCTCCCATACTTGAAGCTGATTCACCCCTCCACTTT. This codes for CASSPSGGLGGAPILEADSPLHF. The V and J genes are TRBV4-1 and TRBJ1-6, with D maybe TRBD1 (6 bases). The CDR3 has 23 amino acids. V was cut by 4 bases and J by 8 bases, with 39 bases left in between. CDR1 is MGHRA, CDR2 YSYEKL, per germline.

This clonotype came up a few times. This chain joins TRBV6-2 or TRBV6-3 and TRBJ2-3; the match to TRBD2 covers 12 bases. This CDR3 contains 17 residues. Per the germline V gene, CDR1 is MNHEY and CDR2 is SVGEGT. The ends lost 0 bases at V and 5 bases at J; junction bases unmatched: 6. CDR3: CASSYSRTSGNVDTQYF. The DNA of the CDR3 is TGTGCCAGCAGTTACTCTCGGACTAGCGGGAACGTAGATACGCAGTATTTT.

The chain links TRBV5-6 to TRBJ2-7; 13 nucleotides match TRBD2. The ends lost 3 bases at V and 3 bases at J; junction bases unmatched: 6. The CDR3 consists of 16 residues. Germline assignment: CDR1 SGHDT and CDR2 YYEEEE. This chain's CDR3 is CASSSAWTSGSYEQYF. CDR3 DNA: TGTGCCAGCAGCTCGGCATGGACTAGCGGGAGCTACGAGCAGTACTTC.

The chain joins TRBV6-5 to TRBJ2-1; 11 bases are shared with TRBD2. The CDR3 sequence is 17 residues long. Germline V gives CDR1 MNHEY, CDR2 SVGAGI. The V gene end was trimmed by 2 bases and the J gene end by 6 bases; junction bases not matched to a gene: 9. The CDR3 here is CASSYMASGGKGNEQFF. CDR3 in DNA: TGTGCCAGCAGTTACATGGCTAGCGGGGGGAAGGGCAATGAGCAGTTCTTC.

The chain is built from TRBV4-1 and TRBJ1-2; D is unresolved. Germline CDR1 MGHRA, CDR2 YSYEKL. This CDR3 has 13 amino acids. V lost 1 base and J 6 bases, leaving 9 bases between the germline ends. Written as DNA, the CDR3 is TGCGCCAGCAGCCAAGTAAACGGGAATGGCTACACCTTC. This gives the protein CASSQVNGNGYTF.